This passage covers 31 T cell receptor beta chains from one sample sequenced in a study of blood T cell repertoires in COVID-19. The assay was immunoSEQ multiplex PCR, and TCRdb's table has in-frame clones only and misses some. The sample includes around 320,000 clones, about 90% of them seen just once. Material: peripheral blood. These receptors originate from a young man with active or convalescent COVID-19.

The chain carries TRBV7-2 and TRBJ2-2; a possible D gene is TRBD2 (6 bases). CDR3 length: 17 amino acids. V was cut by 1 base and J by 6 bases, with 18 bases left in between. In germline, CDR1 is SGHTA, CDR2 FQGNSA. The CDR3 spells CASSLVGYGGIAGELFF. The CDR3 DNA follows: TGTGCCAGCAGCTTAGTGGGGTACGGGGGTATTGCCGGGGAGCTGTTTTTT.

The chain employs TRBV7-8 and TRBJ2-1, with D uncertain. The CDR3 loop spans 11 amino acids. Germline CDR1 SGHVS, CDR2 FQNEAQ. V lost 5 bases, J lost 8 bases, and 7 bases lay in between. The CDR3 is CASSHSHEQFF. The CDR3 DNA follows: TGTGCCAGCAGCCACAGCCATGAGCAGTTCTTC.

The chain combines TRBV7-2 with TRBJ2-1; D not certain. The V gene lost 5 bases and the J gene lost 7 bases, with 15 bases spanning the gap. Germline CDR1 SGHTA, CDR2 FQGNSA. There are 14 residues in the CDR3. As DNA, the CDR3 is TGTGCCAGCAGCCCCCCACCCATCGGGAATGAGCAGTTCTTC. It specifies CASSPPPIGNEQFF.

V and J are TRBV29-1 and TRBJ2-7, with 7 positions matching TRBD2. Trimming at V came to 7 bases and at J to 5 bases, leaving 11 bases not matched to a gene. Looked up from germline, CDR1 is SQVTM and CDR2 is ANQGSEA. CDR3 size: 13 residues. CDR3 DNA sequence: TGCAGCGCGCAAAGCGGGGCGGGGAACGAGCAGTACTTC. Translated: CSAQSGAGNEQYF.

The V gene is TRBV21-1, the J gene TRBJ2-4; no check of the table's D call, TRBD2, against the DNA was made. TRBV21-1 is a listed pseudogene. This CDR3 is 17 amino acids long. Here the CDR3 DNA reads TGTGCCAGCAGCACCTTGTTCCTAGCGGGAGCCAAAAACATTCAGTACTTC. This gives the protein CASSTLFLAGAKNIQYF.

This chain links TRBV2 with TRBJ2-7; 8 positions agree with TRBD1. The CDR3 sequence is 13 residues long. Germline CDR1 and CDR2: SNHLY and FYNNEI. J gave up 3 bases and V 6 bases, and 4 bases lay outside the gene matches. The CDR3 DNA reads TGTGCCAGCAGCTTGACAGGGGACTACGAGCAGTACTTC. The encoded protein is CASSLTGDYEQYF. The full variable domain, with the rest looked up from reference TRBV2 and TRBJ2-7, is EPEVTQTPSHQVTQMGQEVILRCVPISNHLYFYWYRQILGQKVEFLVSFYNNEISEKSEIFDDQFSVERPDGSNFTLKIRSTKLEDSAMYFCASSLTGDYEQYFGPGTRLTVT.

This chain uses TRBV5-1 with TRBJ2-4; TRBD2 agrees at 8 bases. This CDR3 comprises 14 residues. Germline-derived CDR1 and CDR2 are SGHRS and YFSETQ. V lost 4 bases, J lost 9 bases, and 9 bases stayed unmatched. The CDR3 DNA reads TGCGCCAGCAGCCCCGGACTAGCTGGGGGCATTCAGTACTTC. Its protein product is CASSPGLAGGIQYF.

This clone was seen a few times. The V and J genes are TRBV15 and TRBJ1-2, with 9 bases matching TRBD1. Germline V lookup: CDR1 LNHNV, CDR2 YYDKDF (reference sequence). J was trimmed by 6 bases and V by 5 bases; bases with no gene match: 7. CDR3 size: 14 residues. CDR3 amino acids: CATSLSGTGNGYTF. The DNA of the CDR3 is TGTGCCACCAGCTTAAGCGGGACAGGGAATGGCTACACCTTC.

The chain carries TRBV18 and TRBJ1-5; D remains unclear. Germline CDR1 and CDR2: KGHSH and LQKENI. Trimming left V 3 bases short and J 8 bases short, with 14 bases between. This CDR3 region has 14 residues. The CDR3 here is CASSPSSGIEPQHF. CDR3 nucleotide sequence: TGTGCCAGCTCACCTAGTTCGGGTATTGAGCCCCAGCATTTT.

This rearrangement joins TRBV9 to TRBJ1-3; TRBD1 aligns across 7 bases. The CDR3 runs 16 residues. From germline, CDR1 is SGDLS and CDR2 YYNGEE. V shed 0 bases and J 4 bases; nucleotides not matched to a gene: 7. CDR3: CASSVAAGTDGNTIYF. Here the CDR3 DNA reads TGTGCCAGCAGCGTAGCCGCCGGGACAGACGGAAACACCATATATTTT.

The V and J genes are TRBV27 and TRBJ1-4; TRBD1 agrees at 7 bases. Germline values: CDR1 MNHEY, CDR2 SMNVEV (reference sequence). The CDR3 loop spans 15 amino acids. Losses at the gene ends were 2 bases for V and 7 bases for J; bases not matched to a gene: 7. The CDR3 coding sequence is TGTGCCAGCAGTTTAAAGGGGGCCTGGGGTGAAAAACTGTTTTTT. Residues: CASSLKGAWGEKLFF.

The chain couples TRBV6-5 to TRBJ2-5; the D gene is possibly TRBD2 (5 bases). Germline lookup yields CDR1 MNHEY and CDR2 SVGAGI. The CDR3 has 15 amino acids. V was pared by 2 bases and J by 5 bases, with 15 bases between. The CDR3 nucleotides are TGTGCCAGCAGTTACCGCCGCAAACCGGGGGAGACCCAGTACTTC. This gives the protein CASSYRRKPGETQYF.

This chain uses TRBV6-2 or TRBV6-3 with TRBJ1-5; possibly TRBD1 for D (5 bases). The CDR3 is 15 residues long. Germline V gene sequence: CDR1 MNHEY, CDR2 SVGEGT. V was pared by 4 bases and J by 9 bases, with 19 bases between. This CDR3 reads CASSSADGGPWPQHF. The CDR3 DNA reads TGTGCCAGCAGTTCCGCGGACGGGGGACCATGGCCCCAGCATTTT.

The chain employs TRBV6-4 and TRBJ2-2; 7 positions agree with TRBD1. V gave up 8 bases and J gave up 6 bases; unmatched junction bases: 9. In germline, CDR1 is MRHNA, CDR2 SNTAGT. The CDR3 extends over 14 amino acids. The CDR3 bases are TGTGCCAGCCGCGACAGGGAAAGTTCCGGGGAGCTGTTTTTT. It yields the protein CASRDRESSGELFF.

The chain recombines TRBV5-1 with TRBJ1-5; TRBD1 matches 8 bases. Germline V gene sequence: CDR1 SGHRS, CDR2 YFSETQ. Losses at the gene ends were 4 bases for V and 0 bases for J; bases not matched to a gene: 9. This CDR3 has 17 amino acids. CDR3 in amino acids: CASSLTGGEDSNQPQHF. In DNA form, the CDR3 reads TGCGCCAGCAGCCTTACAGGGGGTGAAGATAGCAATCAGCCCCAGCATTTT.

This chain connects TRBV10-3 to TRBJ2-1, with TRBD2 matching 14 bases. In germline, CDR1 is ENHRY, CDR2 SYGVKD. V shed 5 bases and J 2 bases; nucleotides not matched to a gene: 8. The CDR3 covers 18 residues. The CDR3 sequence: CAISLSGTSGGTYNEQFF. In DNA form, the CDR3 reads TGTGCCATCAGTCTATCCGGGACTAGCGGGGGAACCTACAATGAGCAGTTCTTC.

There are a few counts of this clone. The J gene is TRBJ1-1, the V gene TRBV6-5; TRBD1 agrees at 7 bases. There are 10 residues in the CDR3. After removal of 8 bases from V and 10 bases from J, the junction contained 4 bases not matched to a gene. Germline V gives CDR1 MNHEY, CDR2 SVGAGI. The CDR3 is CASRDSGAFF. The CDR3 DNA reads TGTGCCAGCCGGGACAGTGGAGCTTTCTTT.

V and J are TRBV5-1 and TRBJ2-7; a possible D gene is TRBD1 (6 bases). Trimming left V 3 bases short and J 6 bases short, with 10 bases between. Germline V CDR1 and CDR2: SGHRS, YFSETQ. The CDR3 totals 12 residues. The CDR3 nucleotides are TGCGCCAGCAGCTGGGACAACCTCGAGCAGTACTTC. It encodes CASSWDNLEQYF.

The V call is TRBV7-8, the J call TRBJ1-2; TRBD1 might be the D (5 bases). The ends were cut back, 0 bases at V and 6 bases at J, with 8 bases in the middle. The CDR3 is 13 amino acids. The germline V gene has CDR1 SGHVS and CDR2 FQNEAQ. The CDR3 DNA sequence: TGTGCCAGCAGCTTAGCGGGGGGGGATGGCTACACCTTC. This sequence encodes CASSLAGGDGYTF.

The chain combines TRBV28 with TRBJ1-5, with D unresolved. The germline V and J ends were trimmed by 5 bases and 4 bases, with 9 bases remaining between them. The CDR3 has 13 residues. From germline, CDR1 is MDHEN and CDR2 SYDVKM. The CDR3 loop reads CASSPRRNQPQHF. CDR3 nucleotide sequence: TGTGCCAGCAGTCCTAGGAGGAATCAGCCCCAGCATTTT.

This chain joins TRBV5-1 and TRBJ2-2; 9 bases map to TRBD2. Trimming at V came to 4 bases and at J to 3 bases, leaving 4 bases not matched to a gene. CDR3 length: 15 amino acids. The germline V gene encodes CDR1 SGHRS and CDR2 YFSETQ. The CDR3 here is CASSLSGRDTGELFF. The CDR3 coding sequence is TGCGCCAGCAGCCTTAGCGGGAGAGACACCGGGGAGCTGTTTTTT.

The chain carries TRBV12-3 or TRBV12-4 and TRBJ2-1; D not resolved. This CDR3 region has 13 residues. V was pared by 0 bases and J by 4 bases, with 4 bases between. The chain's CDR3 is CASSLARYNEQFF. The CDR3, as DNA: TGTGCCAGCAGTTTAGCCAGATACAATGAGCAGTTCTTC.

Written as DNA, the CDR3 is TGTGCCAGCAGTTTGGGGACGGGAGGGTCACCCCTCCACTTT. Its protein is CASSLGTGGSPLHF. The chain employs TRBV27 and TRBJ1-6; D is perhaps TRBD1 (5 bases). CDR1 is MNHEY, CDR2 SMNVEV, per germline (reference sequence). This CDR3 is 14 amino acids long. V dropped 3 bases and J dropped 10 bases, with 13 bases sitting between them.

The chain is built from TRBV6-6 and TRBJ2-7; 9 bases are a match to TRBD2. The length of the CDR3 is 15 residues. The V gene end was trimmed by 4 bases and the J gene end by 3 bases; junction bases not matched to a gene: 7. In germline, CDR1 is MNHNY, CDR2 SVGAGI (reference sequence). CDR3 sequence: CASSLTSGDNYEQYF. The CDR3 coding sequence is TGTGCCAGCAGTTTGACTAGCGGAGATAACTACGAGCAGTACTTC.

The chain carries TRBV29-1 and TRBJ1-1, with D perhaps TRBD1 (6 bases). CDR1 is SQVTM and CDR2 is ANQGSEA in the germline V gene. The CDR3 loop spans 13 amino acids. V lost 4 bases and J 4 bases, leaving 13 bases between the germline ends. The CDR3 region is CSVVIQGPTEAFF. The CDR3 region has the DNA TGCAGCGTTGTCATCCAGGGGCCCACTGAAGCTTTCTTT.

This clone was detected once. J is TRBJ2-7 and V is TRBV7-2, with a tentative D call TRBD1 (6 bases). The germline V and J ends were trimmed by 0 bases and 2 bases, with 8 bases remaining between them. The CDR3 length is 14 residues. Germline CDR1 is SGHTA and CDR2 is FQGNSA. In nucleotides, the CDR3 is TGTGCCAGCAGCTTAGCGCAGGGGACCTACGAGCAGTACTTC. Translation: CASSLAQGTYEQYF.

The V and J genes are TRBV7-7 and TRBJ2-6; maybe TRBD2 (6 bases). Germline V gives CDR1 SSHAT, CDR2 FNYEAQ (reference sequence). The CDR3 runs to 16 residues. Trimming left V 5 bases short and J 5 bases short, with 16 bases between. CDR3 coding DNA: TGTGCCAGCAGCCCCTACCCCAGCGGGCGGGCCAACGTCCTGACTTTC. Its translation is CASSPYPSGRANVLTF.

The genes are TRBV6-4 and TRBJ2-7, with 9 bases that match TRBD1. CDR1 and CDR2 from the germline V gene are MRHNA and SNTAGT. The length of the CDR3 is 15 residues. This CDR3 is CDKPPSGQGAYEQYF. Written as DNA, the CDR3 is TGTGACAAACCTCCTTCGGGACAGGGTGCCTACGAGCAGTACTTC.

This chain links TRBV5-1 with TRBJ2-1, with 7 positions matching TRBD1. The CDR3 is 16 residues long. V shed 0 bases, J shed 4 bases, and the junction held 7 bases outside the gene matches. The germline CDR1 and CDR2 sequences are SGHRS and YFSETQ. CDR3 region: CASSLGPTGIYNEQFF. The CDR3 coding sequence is TGCGCCAGCAGCTTGGGCCCGACAGGGATTTACAATGAGCAGTTCTTC.

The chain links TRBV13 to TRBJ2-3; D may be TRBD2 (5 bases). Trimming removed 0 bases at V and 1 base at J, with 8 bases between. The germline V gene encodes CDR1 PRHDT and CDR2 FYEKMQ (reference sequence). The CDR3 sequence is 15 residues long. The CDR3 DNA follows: TGTGCCAGCAGCTTAGGGCTAGCTGGCACAGATACGCAGTATTTT. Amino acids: CASSLGLAGTDTQYF.

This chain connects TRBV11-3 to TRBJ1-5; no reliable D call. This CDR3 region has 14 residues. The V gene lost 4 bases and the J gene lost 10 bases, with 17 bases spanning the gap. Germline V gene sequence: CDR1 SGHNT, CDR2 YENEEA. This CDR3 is CASSSRGLVGPQHF. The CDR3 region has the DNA TGTGCCAGCAGCTCTCGAGGGTTAGTAGGACCCCAGCATTTT.